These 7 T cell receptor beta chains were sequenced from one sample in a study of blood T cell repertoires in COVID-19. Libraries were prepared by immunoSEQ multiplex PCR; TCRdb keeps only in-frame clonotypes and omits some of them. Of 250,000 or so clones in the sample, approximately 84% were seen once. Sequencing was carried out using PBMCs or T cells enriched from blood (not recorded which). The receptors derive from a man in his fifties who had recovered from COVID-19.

The CDR3 region has the DNA TGCGCCAGCAGTAATGTGAGGGGGGGGAGCCAAGAGACCCAGTACTTC. Residues: CASSNVRGGSQETQYF. The chain links TRBV10-1 to TRBJ2-5, with D possibly matching TRBD2 (7 bases). V dropped 5 bases and J dropped 1 base, with 17 bases sitting between them. This CDR3 is 16 amino acids long. CDR1 and CDR2 (germline): WNHNN, SYGVQD (reference sequence).

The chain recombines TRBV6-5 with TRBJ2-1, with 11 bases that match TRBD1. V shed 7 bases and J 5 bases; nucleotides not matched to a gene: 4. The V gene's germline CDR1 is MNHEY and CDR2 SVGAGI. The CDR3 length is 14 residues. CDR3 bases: TGTGCCAGCAATAAGGACAGGGGGCACAATGAGCAGTTCTTC. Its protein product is CASNKDRGHNEQFF.

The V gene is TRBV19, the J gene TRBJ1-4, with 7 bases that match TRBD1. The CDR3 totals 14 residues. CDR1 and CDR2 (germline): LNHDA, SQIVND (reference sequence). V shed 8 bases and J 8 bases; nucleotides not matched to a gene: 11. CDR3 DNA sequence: TGTGCCAGTGCCGACAGGGCAGTCGAAGAAAAACTGTTTTTT. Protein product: CASADRAVEEKLFF. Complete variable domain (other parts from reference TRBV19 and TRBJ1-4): DGGITQSPKYLFRKEGQNVTLSCEQNLNHDAMYWYRQDPGQGLRLIYYSQIVNDFQKGDIAEGYSVSREKKESFPLTVTSAQKNPTAFYLCASADRAVEEKLFFGSGTQLSVL.

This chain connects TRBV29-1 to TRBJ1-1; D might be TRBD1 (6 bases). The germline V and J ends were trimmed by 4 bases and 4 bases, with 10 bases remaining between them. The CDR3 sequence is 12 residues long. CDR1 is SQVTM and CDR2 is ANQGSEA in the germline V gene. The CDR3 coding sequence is TGCAGCGTTGTCTTCAGGGGCACTGAAGCTTTCTTT. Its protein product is CSVVFRGTEAFF.

CDR3 residues: CASSITSTYNEQFF. As DNA, the CDR3 is TGTGCCAGTAGTATAACTAGCACCTACAATGAGCAGTTCTTC. The chain joins TRBV19 to TRBJ2-1, with D perhaps matching TRBD2 (6 bases). The germline V gene has CDR1 LNHDA and CDR2 SQIVND (reference sequence). This CDR3 is built from 14 residues. V gave up 2 bases and J gave up 2 bases, with 7 bases separating them.

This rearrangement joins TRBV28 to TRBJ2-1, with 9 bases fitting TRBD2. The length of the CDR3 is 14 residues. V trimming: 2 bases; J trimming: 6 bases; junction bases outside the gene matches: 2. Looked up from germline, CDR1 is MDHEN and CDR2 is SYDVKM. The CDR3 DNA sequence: TGTGCCAGCAGTTTAGGCGGGGGGGGCAATGAGCAGTTCTTC. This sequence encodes CASSLGGGGNEQFF.

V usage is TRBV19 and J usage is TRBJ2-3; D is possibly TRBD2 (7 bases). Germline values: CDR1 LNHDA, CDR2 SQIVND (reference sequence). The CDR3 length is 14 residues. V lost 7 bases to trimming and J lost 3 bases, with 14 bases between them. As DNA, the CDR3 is TGTGCCAGTAAGGGGGAGGGGACAACAGATACGCAGTATTTT. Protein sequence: CASKGEGTTDTQYF. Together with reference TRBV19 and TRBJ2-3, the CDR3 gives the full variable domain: DGGITQSPKYLFRKEGQNVTLSCEQNLNHDAMYWYRQDPGQGLRLIYYSQIVNDFQKGDIAEGYSVSREKKESFPLTVTSAQKNPTAFYLCASKGEGTTDTQYFGPGTRLTVL.